This passage covers 5 T cell receptor beta chains from one sample sequenced in a study of blood T cell repertoires in COVID-19. This table comes from immunoSEQ multiplex PCR, and its TCRdb copy is limited to in-frame clones, with some not included. Of about 46,000 clones in the sample, 75% to 90% were seen once. The specimen sequenced was peripheral blood. Source of these receptors: a human donor in a cohort sampled during active COVID-19. The donor label of this sample is uncertain.

The rearrangement joins TRBV6-5 to TRBJ1-2; D remains unclear. The CDR3 spans 14 residues. Looked up from germline, CDR1 is MNHEY and CDR2 is SVGAGI. V was cut by 2 bases and J by 6 bases, with 13 bases left in between. The CDR3 DNA is TGTGCCAGCAGTTACGATCAGGTGATGAATGGCTACACCTTC. It encodes CASSYDQVMNGYTF.

The chain has TRBV19 and TRBJ2-2; TRBD1 matches 10 bases. Losses at the gene ends were 3 bases for V and 5 bases for J; bases not matched to a gene: 6. CDR1 is LNHDA and CDR2 is SQIVND in the germline V gene (reference sequence). The CDR3 totals 16 residues. The CDR3 DNA follows: TGTGCCAGTAGTATCCGACAGGGGGCTGGGACCGGGGAGCTGTTTTTT. This codes for CASSIRQGAGTGELFF.

The chain uses TRBV5-1 and TRBJ2-5, with 8 nucleotides matching TRBD2. Germline trimming cut 0 bases from V and 3 bases from J; bases unmatched to any gene: 7. The CDR3 loop spans 16 amino acids. Germline CDR1 and CDR2: SGHRS and YFSETQ. The chain's CDR3 is CASSLGAGAGEETQYF. DNA of the CDR3: TGCGCCAGCAGCTTGGGCGCGGGAGCGGGAGAAGAGACCCAGTACTTC.

The chain carries TRBV4-1 and TRBJ1-1; no clear D gene. Germline V CDR1 and CDR2: MGHRA, YSYEKL. There are 16 residues in the CDR3. Trimming removed 0 bases from V and 5 bases from J, with 16 bases in between. This chain's CDR3 is CASSQDRSRSGTEAFF. Written as DNA, the CDR3 is TGCGCCAGCAGCCAAGATCGCTCCAGGTCTGGTACTGAAGCTTTCTTT.

This clone has a single count. V is TRBV5-4 and J is TRBJ2-2; the D is unclear. The length of the CDR3 is 13 residues. From germline, CDR1 is SGHNT and CDR2 YYREEE (reference sequence). The V and J ends lost 5 bases and 0 bases respectively, with 5 bases between them. The CDR3 nucleotides read TGTGCCAGCAGGGCTGCGAACACCGGGGAGCTGTTTTTT. It specifies CASRAANTGELFF.